Listed here are 6 T cell receptor beta chains from one sample, sequenced in a study of CD8+CD57+ T cells in acquired aplastic anemia. Investigators profiled TCR beta VDJ and CDR3 from genomic DNA template. TCRdb reprocessed the reads via MiXCR and lists one record per CDR3 protein. Here the sample spans about 160,000 distinct CDR3 sequences, around 40% being singletons. Sequenced: sorted CD4+, CD8+, or CD8+CD57+ T cells (not recorded which) from PBMCs. These receptors came from a human donor in good health.

This clonotype was counted ten times or more. The chain links TRBV7-2 to TRBJ2-1; no firm D call. Germline V CDR1 and CDR2: SGHTA, FQGNSA. This CDR3 contains 13 residues. Deletions cut 5 bases from V and 4 bases from J, with 9 bases between. The CDR3: CASSPGPYNEQFF. The DNA for the CDR3 is TGTGCCAGCAGCCCCGGGCCGTACAATGAGCAGTTCTTC.

This clonotype was seen repeatedly, ten times or more. V and J are TRBV5-1 and TRBJ1-6, with D possibly TRBD1 on 5 matching bases. This CDR3 comprises 14 residues. In germline, CDR1 is SGHRS, CDR2 YFSETQ. The V end was cut by 1 base, the J end by 7 bases, with 9 bases between. The CDR3 DNA sequence: TGCGCCAGCAGCTTGAGGGGAGGAAATTCACCCCTCCACTTT. This translates into CASSLRGGNSPLHF. The full variable domain, its missing parts supplied by reference TRBV5-1 and TRBJ1-6, is KAGVTQTPRYLIKTRGQQVTLSCSPISGHRSVSWYQQTPGQGLQFLFEYFSETQRNKGNFPGRFSGRQFSNSRSEMNVSTLELGDSALYLCASSLRGGNSPLHFGNGTRLTVT.

The chain is built from TRBV18 and TRBJ1-1; TRBD1 might be the D (6 bases). The length of the CDR3 is 14 residues. CDR1 KGHSH and CDR2 LQKENI come from the germline V gene. Trimming left V 3 bases short and J 4 bases short, with 12 bases between. The CDR3 loop is CASSPLTGSTEAFF. The CDR3 region has the DNA TGTGCCAGCTCACCGCTCACAGGGAGCACTGAAGCTTTCTTT.

About this clonotype itself: A much larger clone lies one base from this, so it may be a read error. The chain couples TRBV4-1 to TRBJ1-2, with no clear D. The CDR3 has 15 amino acids. Germline V CDR1 and CDR2: MGHRA, YSYEKL. V lost 1 base to trimming and J lost 3 bases, with 12 bases between them. The chain's CDR3 is CASSQGHVPHYGYTF. CDR3 sequence (DNA): TGCGCCAGCAGCCAAGGACACGTCCCCCACTATGGCTACACCTTC.

This clonotype was detected once. This sequence joins TRBV29-1 and TRBJ2-1; D is unclear. The germline V gene encodes CDR1 SQVTM and CDR2 ANQGSEA. The CDR3 sequence is 10 residues long. V was cut by 4 bases and J by 5 bases, with 3 bases left in between. CDR3 bases: TGCAGCGTTGGGGACAATGAGCAGTTCTTC. Its translation: CSVGDNEQFF.

V is TRBV9 and J is TRBJ1-1; D might be TRBD1 (5 bases). Germline V lookup: CDR1 SGDLS, CDR2 YYNGEE. Trimming cost V 2 bases and J 3 bases, with 14 bases left between them. The CDR3 covers 15 residues. The CDR3 nucleotides read TGTGCCAGCAGCGTGGAGGGGAGTTCGGACACTGAAGCTTTCTTT. Amino acids: CASSVEGSSDTEAFF. Based on the CDR3 plus reference TRBV9 and TRBJ1-1, the full variable domain is DSGVTQTPKHLITATGQRVTLRCSPRSGDLSVYWYQQSLDQGLQFLIQYYNGEERAKGNILERFSAQQFPDLHSELNLSSLELGDSALYFCASSVEGSSDTEAFFGQGTRLTVV.